The 13 T cell receptor beta chains reported below all come from one sample, sequenced in a study of blood T cell repertoires in COVID-19. Generated by immunoSEQ multiplex PCR, the TCRdb table keeps only in-frame clones and is missing some. The repertoire includes approximately 50,000 clones, about 70% of them detected once, and 22% sits in the top ten. Specimen: peripheral blood. These TCRs come from a man aged 45-65 years with active or convalescent COVID-19.

The chain combines TRBV30 with TRBJ1-1; D may be TRBD1 (5 bases). Trimming pared 0 bases from V and 4 bases from J, leaving 15 bases between. Looked up from germline, CDR1 is GTSNPN and CDR2 is SVGIG (reference sequence). The CDR3 is 15 amino acids. This chain's CDR3 is CAWSVPGRVVTEAFF. The CDR3 coding sequence is TGTGCCTGGAGTGTACCGGGCAGGGTAGTCACTGAAGCTTTCTTT. The full variable domain, its missing parts supplied by reference TRBV30 and TRBJ1-1, is SQTIHQWPATLVQPVGSPLSLECTVEGTSNPNLYWYRQAAGRGLQLLFYSVGIGQISSEVPQNLSASRPQDRQFILSSKKLLLSDSGFYLCAWSVPGRVVTEAFFGQGTRLTVV.

This clone was seen just once. The chain recombines TRBV9 with TRBJ2-1, with D possibly TRBD2 on 5 matching bases. Trimming stripped 0 bases from V and 7 bases from J, with 8 bases between. The germline gives CDR1 SGDLS, CDR2 YYNGEE. This CDR3 is 13 amino acids long. The CDR3 DNA sequence: TGTGCCAGCAGCGTAGTCCCGGGGAATGAGCAGTTCTTC. Protein: CASSVVPGNEQFF.

The V gene is TRBV7-9, the J gene TRBJ1-5; D not resolved. V was cut by 1 base and J by 9 bases, with 7 bases left in between. Looked up from germline, CDR1 is SEHNR and CDR2 is FQNEAQ (reference sequence). The CDR3 totals 12 residues. CDR3 region: CASSLVEGPQHF. The CDR3 bases are TGTGCCAGCAGCTTAGTCGAGGGGCCCCAGCATTTT.

CDR3 in amino acids: CATAYQGENSPLHF. DNA for the CDR3: TGTGCCACCGCGTATCAGGGGGAAAATTCACCCCTCCACTTT. This chain connects TRBV15 to TRBJ1-6, with 7 bases lining up with TRBD1. The V segment lost 8 bases and the J segment 7 bases; nucleotides outside the gene matches: 8. Germline-derived CDR1 and CDR2 are LNHNV and YYDKDF (reference sequence). The CDR3 extends over 14 amino acids.

V gene TRBV7-3 combines with J gene TRBJ2-1; D may be TRBD2 (6 bases). Trimming pared 5 bases from V and 3 bases from J, leaving 14 bases between. Germline CDR1 is SGHTA and CDR2 is FQGTGA. This CDR3 has 15 amino acids. CDR3 nucleotides: TGTGCCAGCAGCCGGAGGGCTAGTTTCTACAATGAGCAGTTCTTC. It is translated as CASSRRASFYNEQFF.

The J gene is TRBJ1-1, the V gene TRBV19, with 9 bases aligning to TRBD1. The CDR3 has 14 amino acids. Germline values: CDR1 LNHDA, CDR2 SQIVND (reference sequence). After removal of 4 bases from V and 10 bases from J, the junction contained 10 bases not matched to a gene. The CDR3 region is CASSRSGTGSGAFF. CDR3 sequence (DNA): TGTGCCAGTAGTAGAAGCGGGACAGGGAGCGGAGCTTTCTTT. The full variable domain, its missing parts supplied by reference TRBV19 and TRBJ1-1, is DGGITQSPKYLFRKEGQNVTLSCEQNLNHDAMYWYRQDPGQGLRLIYYSQIVNDFQKGDIAEGYSVSREKKESFPLTVTSAQKNPTAFYLCASSRSGTGSGAFFGQGTRLTVV.

The chain couples TRBV5-4 to TRBJ1-1, with 7 bases matching TRBD1. CDR1 and CDR2 from the germline V gene are SGHNT and YYREEE (reference sequence). This CDR3 region has 15 residues. V gave up 1 base and J gave up 1 base; unmatched junction bases: 4. The CDR3 protein is CASSLTRQGNTEAFF. The DNA for the CDR3 is TGTGCCAGCAGCTTGACCCGACAGGGGAACACTGAAGCTTTCTTT.

The chain combines TRBV13 with TRBJ1-2, with 7 bases fitting TRBD1. This CDR3 has 16 residues. Germline values: CDR1 PRHDT, CDR2 FYEKMQ (reference sequence). The V gene end was trimmed by 5 bases and the J gene end by 0 bases; junction bases not matched to a gene: 9. The DNA of the CDR3 is TGTGCCAGCAGCCCGACAGGGCAGTCCCCTAACTATGGCTACACCTTC. This sequence encodes CASSPTGQSPNYGYTF.

This clone was recorded a few times. The rearrangement uses TRBV7-3 and TRBJ2-5, with D perhaps TRBD1 (7 bases). V was trimmed by 2 bases and J by 5 bases, leaving 15 bases between them. The CDR3 has 15 amino acids. Looked up from germline, CDR1 is SGHTA and CDR2 is FQGTGA. In DNA, the CDR3 is TGTGCCAGCAGCTTAGGCGGGACAGCAGGGGAGACCCAGTACTTC. Translation: CASSLGGTAGETQYF.

The chain combines TRBV3-1 (or the pseudogene TRBV3-2) with TRBJ2-7, with D perhaps matching TRBD1 (6 bases). Trimming removed 0 bases at V and 5 bases at J, with 17 bases between. Germline V gene lookup returns CDR1 LGHDT and CDR2 YNNKEL (reference sequence). The CDR3 is made up of 16 amino acids. CDR3 sequence reads: CASSQDQGQGLDEQYF. The CDR3 nucleotides are TGTGCCAGCAGCCAAGATCAAGGTCAGGGGTTGGACGAGCAGTACTTC.

This sequence joins TRBV27 and TRBJ1-5; D is possibly TRBD1 (6 bases). The CDR3 is made up of 13 amino acids. CDR1 is MNHEY and CDR2 is SMNVEV in the germline V gene (reference sequence). The germline V and J ends were trimmed by 5 bases and 7 bases, with 12 bases remaining between them. The CDR3 nucleotides read TGTGCCAGCAGTGAACAGGGTCGACAGCCCCAGCATTTT. Amino acid sequence: CASSEQGRQPQHF.

This clone came up once. The V and J genes are TRBV30 and TRBJ1-5, with a tentative D call TRBD1 (5 bases). Germline assignment: CDR1 GTSNPN and CDR2 SVGIG (reference sequence). The CDR3 consists of 16 residues. Trimming stripped 2 bases from V and 2 bases from J, with 16 bases between. The CDR3 loop is CAWSYGGDFGNQPQHF. The DNA for the CDR3 is TGTGCCTGGAGTTACGGGGGGGACTTTGGCAATCAGCCCCAGCATTTT.

The gene calls are TRBV6-5 and TRBJ1-5; D gene ambiguous. The CDR3 is 15 amino acids. Germline V gives CDR1 MNHEY, CDR2 SVGAGI. With 0 bases removed from V and 9 bases from J, the gap between germline ends came to 15 bases. CDR3 sequence reads: CASSYSIETPGPQHF. The CDR3, as DNA: TGTGCCAGCAGTTACTCGATTGAAACGCCCGGGCCCCAGCATTTT.